This T cell receptor (beta chain) was documented in a study of control samples from healthy donors and cancer patients. Profiled with immunoSEQ multiplex PCR; TCRdb holds only in-frame clones, not every one. The sample has 130,000 or so clones, roughly nine tenths seen once. Trimming took 1 base from V and 2 from J, leaving 12 bases between them. The CDR3 totals 15 residues. Germline lookup yields CDR1 WNHNN and CDR2 SYGVQD (reference sequence). J is TRBJ2-7 and V is TRBV10-1; D ambiguous. The sequencing sample was made of PBMCs. This clonotype originated in a man between 45 and 60 years old with head and neck cancer. CDR3 region: CASSELSSKAYEQYF. The DNA for the CDR3 is TGCGCCAGCAGTGAGTTGAGTAGCAAGGCCTACGAGCAGTACTTC.